Below, 21 T cell receptor beta chains from the same sample are listed, as sequenced in a study of blood T cells in healthy people across ages. A second PCR, run for about 7 to 12 cycles, used a sample-barcoded 5' primer plus a J-beta primer mix. TCRdb recomputed calls from the 5' RACE reads with MiXCR, one row per CDR3 protein. This sample yields some 900,000 distinct CDR3 sequences, of which around 30% are seen a single time; roughly a sixth belongs to the top ten. Source material: blood. The receptors here all came from a woman at least 80 years old in good health.

This clonotype has ten or more counts. The chain joins TRBV12-3 or TRBV12-4 to TRBJ2-3; D perhaps matches TRBD2 (6 bases). The CDR3 contains 15 residues. The V end was cut by 3 bases, the J end by 3 bases, with 13 bases between. The CDR3 DNA is TGTGCCAGCAGTTTGGGAACCCGGGGGACAGATACGCAGTATTTT. It specifies CASSLGTRGTDTQYF.

This clonotype was seen at least ten times. The V gene is TRBV11-2, the J gene TRBJ2-3, with D perhaps TRBD2 (5 bases). Germline V gene data show CDR1 as SGHAT and CDR2 as FQNNGV. The CDR3 is made up of 14 amino acids. Trimming took 3 bases from V and 6 from J, leaving 13 bases between them. The CDR3 reads CASSFTAVTDTQYF. As DNA, the CDR3 is TGTGCCAGCAGCTTTACAGCGGTCACCGATACGCAGTATTTT.

This rearrangement joins TRBV20-1 to TRBJ2-4; D is ambiguous. V was clipped by 4 bases and J by 0 bases, with 10 bases between them. Germline CDR1 and CDR2: DFQATT and SNEGSKA (reference sequence). The CDR3 extends over 14 amino acids. CDR3 sequence: CSAIGDPAKNIQYF. Written as DNA, the CDR3 is TGCAGTGCTATCGGTGATCCAGCCAAAAACATTCAGTACTTC.

This sequence joins TRBV30 and TRBJ2-3; D perhaps matches TRBD2 (6 bases). Germline CDR1 is GTSNPN and CDR2 is SVGIG (reference sequence). The CDR3 spans 13 residues. Trimming removed 0 bases from V and 5 bases from J, with 9 bases in between. The CDR3 protein is CAWSVRRGDTQYF. The CDR3, as DNA: TGTGCCTGGAGTGTACGGAGGGGAGATACGCAGTATTTT.

A note on this clonotype: Just one base apart from a much larger clone, this may be a read error. This rearrangement joins TRBV29-1 to TRBJ1-2; the match to TRBD1 covers 7 bases. This CDR3 spans 12 amino acids. The V gene end was trimmed by 3 bases and the J gene end by 10 bases; junction bases not matched to a gene: 8. CDR1 and CDR2 (germline): SQVTM, ANQGSEA. CDR3 region: CSVEAGGYNYTF. DNA of the CDR3: TGCAGCGTTGAGGCAGGGGGGTACAACTACACCTTC.

The table lists this clonotype with a few counts. The chain has TRBV30 and TRBJ1-1; 7 positions agree with TRBD1. The V gene's germline CDR1 is GTSNPN and CDR2 SVGIG (reference sequence). J gave up 3 bases and V 1 base, and 2 bases lay outside the gene matches. The CDR3 is 13 amino acids. CDR3 in DNA: TGTGCCTGGAGTGGACAGGGTTACACTGAAGCTTTCTTT. It encodes CAWSGQGYTEAFF.

As for this clonotype: A much larger clone sits a single nucleotide away, making a read error possible. The gene calls are TRBV4-3 and TRBJ2-1; D is ambiguous. This CDR3 spans 14 amino acids. Looked up from germline, CDR1 is LGHNA and CDR2 is YSLEER. The CDR3 nucleotides are TGCGCCAACAGCTCGACGTACAGAATTTATGAGCAGTTCTTC. Its protein is CANSSTYRIYEQFF.

This clonotype was counted only a few times. The V call is TRBV11-2, the J call TRBJ2-5; TRBD2 matches at 9 bases. CDR1 and CDR2 from the germline V gene are SGHAT and FQNNGV. This CDR3 spans 16 amino acids. V dropped 3 bases and J dropped 4; count of bases not matched to a gene: 9. The CDR3 is CASSFTSGGYGETQYF. As DNA, the CDR3 is TGTGCCAGCAGCTTTACAAGCGGGGGGTATGGAGAGACCCAGTACTTC.

Concerning this clonotype: A much more abundant neighbour one base away suggests this may be a read error. The CDR3 sequence: CARSRTRTSDHNEQFF. The CDR3 DNA sequence: TGTGCCCGGAGCCGCACCCGGACTAGCGACCACAATGAGCAGTTCTTC. The chain combines TRBV30 with TRBJ2-1, with TRBD2 identical over 9 bases. Germline V gene sequence: CDR1 GTSNPN, CDR2 SVGIG (reference sequence). This CDR3 has 16 amino acids.

This clonotype was counted a few times. This may come from a read error, since a much larger clone is one base off. V and J are TRBV5-1 and TRBJ2-5; 7 bases align to TRBD2. The assigned J gene may be wrong: the sequence end matches TRBJ2-7 better. CDR1 SGHRS and CDR2 YFSETQ come from the germline V gene. This CDR3 is built from 14 residues. The CDR3 sequence is CASSLVVGGTEQYF. CDR3 nucleotide sequence: TGCGCCAGCAGCTTGGTTGTGGGAGGGACCGAGCAGTACTTC.

The rearrangement links TRBV24-1 to TRBJ1-2, with TRBD1 matching 8 bases. CDR1 KGHDR and CDR2 SFDVKD come from the germline V gene. The V segment lost 4 bases and the J segment 5 bases; nucleotides outside the gene matches: 14. The CDR3 totals 17 residues. In DNA, the CDR3 is TGTGCCACCAGTGACCCTGGACAGGGCTCGACTTATTATGGCTACACCTTC. The encoded protein is CATSDPGQGSTYYGYTF.

The chain uses TRBV3-1 and TRBJ2-1; D not resolved. Germline CDR1 is LGHDT and CDR2 is YNNKEL (reference sequence). This CDR3 is 11 amino acids long. Trimming pared 0 bases from V and 10 bases from J, leaving 4 bases between. CDR3 sequence: CASSQEREQFF. The CDR3 nucleotides are TGTGCCAGCAGCCAAGAAAGGGAGCAGTTCTTC.

J is TRBJ1-4 and V is TRBV6-2 or TRBV6-3; tentative D call: TRBD1 (6 bases). The CDR3 contains 16 residues. The germline CDR1 and CDR2 sequences are MNHEY and SVGEGT. V lost 2 bases and J lost 7, with 17 bases in between. CDR3: CASSYAWTDGSEKLFF. The CDR3 DNA sequence: TGTGCCAGCAGTTACGCCTGGACAGACGGGAGTGAAAAACTGTTTTTT.

There are a few counts of this clonotype. The V gene is TRBV6-2 or TRBV6-3, the J gene TRBJ1-5; 10 nucleotides agree with TRBD1. The CDR3 has 15 amino acids. The junction had 5 bases not matched to a gene; V was cut back by 0 bases and J by 9 bases. The germline V gene encodes CDR1 MNHEY and CDR2 SVGEGT. The chain's CDR3 is CASSYSRTGGWPQHF. The CDR3 DNA follows: TGTGCCAGCAGTTACTCGAGGACAGGGGGATGGCCCCAGCATTTT.

This clonotype has a count of ten or more. The rearrangement joins TRBV5-1 to TRBJ1-1, with unresolved D. V lost 1 base and J lost 7, with 8 bases in between. The V gene's germline CDR1 is SGHRS and CDR2 YFSETQ. The CDR3 has 12 residues. The CDR3 DNA reads TGCGCCAGCAGCTTGAACGATTTTGAAGCTTTCTTT. Translation gives CASSLNDFEAFF.

This clonotype has more than one count but fewer than ten. The chain links TRBV6-1 to TRBJ2-5; D not certain. Trimming shortened V by 4 bases and J by 5 bases, and 8 bases separated the two germline ends. Germline V gene lookup returns CDR1 MNHNS and CDR2 SASEGT. CDR3 size: 12 residues. CDR3 nucleotide sequence: TGTGCCAGCAGTGCATCATTGGAGACCCAGTACTTC. It specifies CASSASLETQYF.

The table lists this clonotype with many counts. The CDR3 region has the DNA TGCAGCGTTGAAGGGACTAGCGGGGGGGTCACAGATACGCAGTATTTT. Amino acids: CSVEGTSGGVTDTQYF. This chain links TRBV29-1 with TRBJ2-3, with 15 bases fitting TRBD2. CDR3 length: 16 amino acids. Trimming at V came to 1 base and at J to 2 bases, leaving 1 base not matched to a gene. Germline CDR1 SQVTM, CDR2 ANQGSEA.

There are many counts of this clonotype. This chain links TRBV7-9 with TRBJ2-3; unclear D gene. V was cut by 8 bases and J by 7 bases, with 10 bases left in between. CDR3 length equals 11 residues. Germline V gene sequence: CDR1 SEHNR, CDR2 FQNEAQ (reference sequence). The CDR3 region has the DNA TGTGCCAGCCTAACAAAGCATACGCAGTATTTT. It translates to CASLTKHTQYF.

The V and J genes are TRBV7-2 and TRBJ1-2; the match to TRBD1 covers 7 bases. The CDR3 runs 15 residues. The germline V gene has CDR1 SGHTA and CDR2 FQGNSA. V lost 5 bases, J lost 3 bases, and 9 bases stayed unmatched. DNA for the CDR3: TGTGCCAGCAGCCCAAGCAGGGGGAGTGACTATGGCTACACCTTC. Translated: CASSPSRGSDYGYTF.

In this sample, this clonotype turned up once. At one of its ends the junction is not consistent with the germline gene, which may arise from a read error. The chain couples TRBV7-2 to TRBJ1-5, with 7 bases identical to TRBD1. The germline V gene encodes CDR1 SGHTA and CDR2 FQGNSA. The CDR3 extends over 16 amino acids. The CDR3 loop is CASSLGTGQRGQSQHF. The CDR3 coding sequence is TGTGCCAGCAGCTTAGGAACGGGACAGCGAGGTCAGTCCCAGCATTTT.

This clonotype was observed many times. The rearrangement uses TRBV20-1 and TRBJ2-7, with TRBD1 identical over 9 bases. CDR3 size: 15 residues. The V and J ends lost 5 bases and 2 bases, in that order; junction bases with no gene match: 10. The germline gives CDR1 DFQATT, CDR2 SNEGSKA (reference sequence). CDR3 loop: CSASSGTGKPYEQYF. In DNA form, the CDR3 reads TGCAGTGCTTCCTCCGGGACAGGGAAACCCTACGAGCAGTACTTC.